What follows describes a single T cell receptor (beta chain). Its target is unknown. The data originate from a study of shared clonotypes between healthy human individuals. This CDR3 spans 13 amino acids. Trimming pared 5 bases from V and 1 base from J, leaving 6 bases between. The germline gives CDR1 MGHRA, CDR2 YSYEKL. The donors, healthy adults who were HIV-negative, had experienced no recent acute infections or vaccinations. Caucasian adults residing in Nashville, Tennessee made up all the donors. The study, taken as a whole, reports: Represented diversity, genetic and exposure-history alike, was limited by few donors. Generally, estimated richness proved larger in naive subsets than it did in memory subsets.

Here immunoSEQ multiplex PCR was the method, and the copy in TCRdb shows in-frame clones only, minus some. The sample has approximately 640,000 clones; more than 70% are singletons. The TCR comes from a woman aged 25-40 years in good health. The chain couples TRBV4-1 to TRBJ1-5, with a tentative D call TRBD1 (5 bases). The material sequenced was memory CD4+ T cells sorted from blood. Sample subset: CD45RA-negative fraction. The CDR3 reads CASSWDSNQPQHF. The CDR3 DNA reads TGCGCCAGCAGCTGGGACAGCAATCAGCCCCAGCATTTT.